This TCR beta chain appears in the sequencing data of a study of long-term antiretroviral therapy in people with HIV. The overall study: When the earliest samples were collected, ART was typically delayed until CD4 counts fell.

About 1-10 million cryopreserved PBMC were held in samples before DNA extraction. Sequencing relied on immunoSEQ assay v3.0, run at survey level. Each sample aimed for about 40,000-50,000 sequenced T-cell genomes. The table came from immunoSEQ multiplex PCR; TCRdb's copy has only in-frame clones and leaves some out. The sample carries around 29,000 clones, 90% recorded once. Study results and limitations: Diversity went up after ART and still fell short of transplant donor controls.

This clone was detected only once. Its antigen is not known. The ends lost 5 bases at V and 6 bases at J; junction bases unmatched: 10. Germline assignment: CDR1 MNHEY and CDR2 SMNVEV (reference sequence). This CDR3 has 15 residues. This specimen consisted of unsorted PBMCs, obtained 3.2 years before starting antiretroviral therapy. The J gene is TRBJ2-7, the V gene TRBV27; 10 nucleotides match TRBD1. This clonotype originated in a man aged 45-60 years with HIV. The CDR3 here is CASSPHRTGGGEQYF. CDR3 DNA: TGTGCCAGCAGTCCCCACCGGACAGGGGGAGGCGAGCAGTACTTC.